This is a list of T cell receptor beta chains from one sample in a study of blood T cell dynamics during melanoma immunotherapy. Measured with immunoSEQ multiplex PCR; TCRdb has only the in-frame clones, and not every one. The profile shows about 4,200 clones, nearly 90% of them singletons. This specimen consisted of blood, obtained from a patient treated with checkpoint blockade. These receptors all come from a human donor with melanoma. CDR3s include the opening cysteine and the closing phenylalanine or tryptophan. Each record gives: V gene, J gene, clone size, D gene, CDR3 protein, CDR3 DNA. D genes are given only for firm matches. The listing skips clone size in some rows; elsewhere it reads once, few, many or a size class.

TRBV6-1,TRBJ2-4,.,TRBD1,CASSGGGQGWDIQYF,TGTGCCAGCAGTGGCGGAGGACAGGGATGGGACATTCAGTACTTC
TRBV5-4,TRBJ1-3,.,.,CASSLKGGGNTIYF,TGTGCCAGCAGCTTGAAAGGGGGTGGAAACACCATATATTTT
TRBV4-3,TRBJ2-7,.,TRBD1,CASSQQTQTGREQYF,TGCGCCAGCAGCCAACAGACCCAGACAGGGCGGGAGCAGTACTTC
TRBV19,TRBJ1-5,.,TRBD1,CASTLGSWDRVSNQPQHF,TGTGCCAGTACCCTGGGGTCTTGGGACAGAGTTAGCAATCAGCCCCAGCATTTT
TRBV28,TRBJ2-1,.,TRBD1,CASLERGRRNEQFF,TGTGCCAGCCTTGAAAGGGGGCGGCGCAATGAGCAGTTCTTC
TRBV10-3,TRBJ2-1,.,TRBD2,CAIRTTSGDNEQFF,TGTGCCATCAGGACGACTAGCGGCGACAATGAGCAGTTCTTC
TRBV7-9,TRBJ1-4,once,.,CASTIRGLLNEKLFF,TGTGCCAGCACCATCAGAGGGCTACTAAATGAAAAACTGTTTTTT
TRBV4-3,TRBJ1-2,.,.,CASSQDRDNYGYTF,TGCGCCAGCAGCCAAGACAGGGACAACTATGGCTACACCTTC
TRBV10-3,TRBJ2-7,.,.,CAISVSATQQYF,TGTGCCATCAGTGTGTCGGCTACCCAGCAGTACTTC
TRBV28,TRBJ1-4,.,.,CASVYLLGGGEKLFF,TGTGCCAGCGTTTACCTCCTCGGCGGTGGTGAAAAACTGTTTTTT
TRBV7-6,TRBJ2-1,once,.,CASSSAVYNEQFF,TGTGCCAGCAGTTCCGCGGTCTACAATGAGCAGTTCTTC
TRBV18,TRBJ2-7,.,TRBD2,CASSPDRLASEQYF,TGTGCCAGCTCACCGGATAGACTAGCGAGCGAGCAGTACTTC
TRBV9,TRBJ1-2,.,TRBD1,CASSAWTGVRANYGYTF,TGTGCCAGCAGCGCGTGGACAGGGGTTAGAGCTAACTATGGCTACACCTTC
TRBV4-3,TRBJ2-7,.,.,CASSLRAGSYEQYF,TGCGCCAGCAGCCTAAGGGCAGGGTCCTACGAGCAGTACTTC
TRBV5-1,TRBJ2-3,once,TRBD2,CASSLGLAGGSTDTQYF,TGCGCCAGCAGCCTGGGACTAGCGGGGGGTAGCACAGATACGCAGTATTTT
TRBV4-1,TRBJ2-7,.,.,CASSQDSPYEQYF,TGCGCCAGCAGCCAAGACTCGCCCTACGAGCAGTACTTC
TRBV4-2,TRBJ1-6,.,.,CASSQERQLNSPLHF,TGTGCCAGCAGCCAAGAACGACAACTAAATTCACCCCTCCACTTT
TRBV9,TRBJ1-1,.,.,CASSARPLMNTEAFF,TGTGCCAGCAGCGCTCGCCCTTTAATGAACACTGAAGCTTTCTTT
TRBV10-1,TRBJ2-6,.,.,CASSCTTIAQSRANVLTF,TGCGCCAGCAGTTGCACTACAATCGCACAAAGTCGGGCCAACGTCCTGACTTTC
TRBV30,TRBJ1-2,.,.,CAWTEGQDGYTF,TGTGCCTGGACTGAGGGGCAGGATGGCTACACCTTC
TRBV5-1,TRBJ1-1,.,.,CASSFDGQNTEAFF,TGCGCCAGCAGCTTTGATGGACAGAACACTGAAGCTTTCTTT
TRBV15,TRBJ1-4,.,.,CATSRDEKLFF,TGTGCCACCAGCAGAGATGAAAAACTGTTTTTT
TRBV28,TRBJ2-7,once,TRBD2,CASSLRIAGSYEQYF,TGTGCCAGCAGTTTGCGGATAGCGGGGTCCTACGAGCAGTACTTC
TRBV7-2,TRBJ2-7,.,.,CASSFGPYEQYF,TGTGCCAGCAGCTTCGGACCCTACGAGCAGTACTTC
TRBV27,TRBJ1-2,.,.,CASSLVDSNYGYTF,TGTGCCAGCAGCCTTGTTGACAGTAACTATGGCTACACCTTC
TRBV29-1,TRBJ2-5,few,.,CSVEYAVGETQYF,TGCAGCGTTGAATACGCGGTGGGGGAGACCCAGTACTTC
TRBV5-4,TRBJ1-1,.,TRBD1,CASSLDRGGVNTEAFF,TGTGCCAGCAGCTTGGACAGGGGTGGGGTGAACACTGAAGCTTTCTTT
TRBV2,TRBJ1-2,.,.,CASSVQADPYGYTF,TGTGCCAGCAGTGTGCAGGCCGACCCGTATGGCTACACCTTC
TRBV15,TRBJ2-7,.,.,CATSRAEGRDREQYF,TGTGCCACCAGCAGAGCGGAGGGAAGGGACCGCGAGCAGTACTTC
TRBV28,TRBJ2-3,.,TRBD2,CASTSTGTSGNFGTQYF,TGTGCCAGCACCTCCACCGGGACTAGCGGGAATTTTGGTACGCAGTATTTT
TRBV30,TRBJ2-6,.,.,CAWRRAGSGANVLTF,TGTGCCTGGAGACGTGCGGGGTCCGGGGCCAACGTCCTGACTTTC
TRBV27,TRBJ2-1,.,.,CASSLNPRGVDEQFF,TGTGCCAGCAGTTTAAACCCCCGAGGAGTCGATGAGCAGTTCTTC
TRBV27,TRBJ1-1,.,TRBD1,CASGPRQGYRSLNTEAFF,TGTGCCAGCGGTCCGCGACAGGGATATCGGTCTTTGAACACTGAAGCTTTCTTT
TRBV7-2,TRBJ1-3,.,.,CASSLGSTGSGNTIYF,TGTGCCAGCAGCTTAGGTTCAACAGGCTCGGGAAACACCATATATTTT